Below, 6 T cell receptor beta chains from the same sample are listed, as sequenced in a study of T cells in women clearing cervical HPV infection (dated by TCRdb to 2017 to 2018). The library was built by means of the immunoSEQ multiplex PCR assay. The clones in this table, taken by TCRdb from immuneACCESS, are in-frame only. Not every clone is retained; where verified, under half of the shortfall comes from an unresolved V gene, and the cause of the rest is unknown. The sample table includes about 46,000 clones. The leading ten clones occupy less than 40% of the sample. The sequenced sample consisted of blood buffy coat. These receptors all stem from a woman aged 18 to 69 with a cervical HPV16 infection that either progressed to CIN3+ or cleared (not recorded which).

CDR3 sequence: CSARGTVETQYF. CDR3 DNA (partial): TGCAGTGCTAGAGGGACAGTCGAGACC. This sequence joins TRBV20-1 and TRBJ2-5; D may be TRBD1 (6 bases). The read ends 3 residues shy of where the CDR3 ends; the end is completed using the germline J gene. The CDR3 consists of 12 residues. The germline V gene encodes CDR1 DFQATT and CDR2 SNEGSKA (reference sequence). With 1 base removed from V and 5 bases from J, the gap between germline ends came to 8 bases.

A word on this clone: The read terminates 3 residues ahead of where the CDR3 ends, so the germline J gene completes it. The chain links TRBV14 to TRBJ2-7; TRBD1 matches at 9 bases. V dropped 4 bases and J dropped 4; count of bases not matched to a gene: 5. Germline V gene lookup returns CDR1 SGHDN and CDR2 FVKESK. This CDR3 has 14 amino acids. The CDR3 is CASSRQGGGYEQYF. The CDR3 DNA, read in part, is TGTGCCAGCAGCCGACAGGGGGGTGGGTACGAG.

About this clone itself: The read ends 3 residues early relative to the CDR3; the germline J gene fills the gap. The chain couples TRBV2 to TRBJ2-7; D is undetermined. V was clipped by 7 bases and J by 0 bases, with 4 bases between them. The CDR3 totals 11 residues. Per the germline V gene, CDR1 is SNHLY and CDR2 is FYNNEI. The CDR3 is CASTFSYEQYF. CDR3 DNA (partial): TGTGCCAGCACCTTCTCCTACGAG. Using reference TRBV2 and TRBJ2-7 for the parts outside the CDR3, the full variable domain is EPEVTQTPSHQVTQMGQEVILRCVPISNHLYFYWYRQILGQKVEFLVSFYNNEISEKSEIFDDQFSVERPDGSNFTLKIRSTKLEDSAMYFCASTFSYEQYFGPGTRLTVT.

Turning to this clone: The read ends 3 residues shy of where the CDR3 ends; the end is completed using the germline J gene. This chain connects TRBV6-2 or TRBV6-3 to TRBJ2-1; TRBD1 is a possible D gene (6 bases). The ends were cut back, 5 bases at V and 2 bases at J, with 16 bases in the middle. CDR3 length: 16 residues. CDR1 and CDR2 from the germline V gene are MNHEY and SVGEGT. The CDR3 DNA, read in part, is TGTGCCAGCAGTCTGTACTCAGGGACACCCTACAATGAG. Protein: CASSLYSGTPYNE. The whole CDR3 protein reads CASSLYSGTPYNEQFF.

CDR3 residues: CASSQGTSLTIEQYF. The sequenced CDR3 bases are TGTGCCAGCAGCCAGGGCACTAGCCTTACTATCGAG. J is TRBJ2-7 and V is TRBV7-2, with D perhaps matching TRBD2 (6 bases). The read terminates 3 residues before the CDR3 end, so the remaining end is supplied by the germline J gene. The germline V gene has CDR1 SGHTA and CDR2 FQGNSA. The CDR3 length is 15 residues. The V end lost 5 bases, the J end lost 6 bases, and 20 bases lay between the germline ends.

A note on this clone: With the read ending 3 residues before the CDR3 end, the germline J gene is used to fill in that end. The rearrangement uses TRBV20-1 and TRBJ2-7; 9 bases align to TRBD2. Germline values: CDR1 DFQATT, CDR2 SNEGSKA (reference sequence). The CDR3 runs to 13 residues. V lost 3 bases, J lost 6 bases, and 6 bases stayed unmatched. The CDR3 DNA, read in part, is TGCAGTGCTAGCGGCGGGAGGGCCATCGAG. This encodes CSASGGRAIE. The whole CDR3 region reads CSASGGRAIEQYF.